This T cell receptor (beta chain) was captured by sequencing in a study of vaccination effects on CD4 cells after COVID-19. Study overall: Sample collection from a couple of convalescent patients occurred 16 days and one week before vaccination.

The CDR3 extends over 16 amino acids. The ends were cut back, 5 bases at V and 4 bases at J, with 20 bases in the middle. CDR1 is KGHSH, CDR2 LQKENI, per germline. Here immunoSEQ multiplex PCR was the method, and the copy in TCRdb shows in-frame clones only, minus some. The sample consists of about 70,000 clones, under 85% of them appearing once. Comment on this clone: Its specificity is unknown.

Antigen-specific CD4+ T cells were expanded (with viral peptide pools) by the ViraFEST assay ahead of sequencing. Following an approximately ten-day culture, CD4+ T cells were purified. The infection with SARS-CoV-2 (confirmed by PCR) occurred in this person between March and December 2020. Half-medium exchanges with IL-2 medium took place on days 3 and 7. The source was CD4+ T cells from PBMCs cultured with HIV peptides, collected before COVID-19 vaccination. Subset meaning: HIV-1 Nef peptide pool negative control/reference culture. This chain connects TRBV18 to TRBJ1-1; maybe TRBD1 (6 bases). The TCR sequence derives from a human donor who had a prior SARS-CoV-2 infection. CDR3 region: CASSVQGILRGTEAFF. In DNA form, the CDR3 reads TGTGCCAGCTCAGTACAGGGAATATTGAGAGGCACTGAAGCTTTCTTT.